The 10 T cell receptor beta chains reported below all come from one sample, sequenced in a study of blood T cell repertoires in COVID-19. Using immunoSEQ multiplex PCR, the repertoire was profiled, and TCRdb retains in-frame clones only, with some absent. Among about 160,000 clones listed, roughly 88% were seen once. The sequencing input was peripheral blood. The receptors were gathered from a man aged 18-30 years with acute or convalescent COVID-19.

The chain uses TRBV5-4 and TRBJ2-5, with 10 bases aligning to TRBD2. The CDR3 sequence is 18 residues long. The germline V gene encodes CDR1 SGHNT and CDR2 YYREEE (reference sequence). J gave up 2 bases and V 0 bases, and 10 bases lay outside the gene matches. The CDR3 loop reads CASSLGSSGRRVQETQYF. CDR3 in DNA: TGTGCCAGCAGCTTGGGTTCTAGCGGGAGAAGGGTTCAAGAGACCCAGTACTTC.

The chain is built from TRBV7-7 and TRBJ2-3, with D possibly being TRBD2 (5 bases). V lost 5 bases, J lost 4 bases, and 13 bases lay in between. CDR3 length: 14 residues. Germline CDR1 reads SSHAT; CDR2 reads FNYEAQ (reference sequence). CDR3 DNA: TGTGCCAGCAGCGGAGGATTAGTCCCAGATACGCAGTATTTT. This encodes CASSGGLVPDTQYF.

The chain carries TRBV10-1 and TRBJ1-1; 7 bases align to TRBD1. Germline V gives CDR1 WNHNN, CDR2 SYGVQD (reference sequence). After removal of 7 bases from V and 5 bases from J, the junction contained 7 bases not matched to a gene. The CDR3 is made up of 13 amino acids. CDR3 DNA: TGCGCCAGCAAGGAAGGGGGCAAAACTGAAGCTTTCTTT. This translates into CASKEGGKTEAFF.

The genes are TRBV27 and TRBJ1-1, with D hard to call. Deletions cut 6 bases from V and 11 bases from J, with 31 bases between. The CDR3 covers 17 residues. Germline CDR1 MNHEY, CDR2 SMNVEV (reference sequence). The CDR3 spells CASSPLAHSSGWVGAFF. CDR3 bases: TGTGCCAGCAGCCCATTAGCCCACTCATCGGGGTGGGTAGGGGCTTTCTTT.

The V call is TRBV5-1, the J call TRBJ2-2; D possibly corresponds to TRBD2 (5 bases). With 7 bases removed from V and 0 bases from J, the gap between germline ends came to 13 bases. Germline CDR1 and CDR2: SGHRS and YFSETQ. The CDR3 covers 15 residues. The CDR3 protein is CASWKDGANTGELFF. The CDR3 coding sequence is TGCGCCAGCTGGAAGGACGGGGCGAACACCGGGGAGCTGTTTTTT.

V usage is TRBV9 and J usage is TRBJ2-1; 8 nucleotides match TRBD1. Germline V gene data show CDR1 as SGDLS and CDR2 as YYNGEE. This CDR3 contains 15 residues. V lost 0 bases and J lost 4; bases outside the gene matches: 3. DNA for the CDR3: TGTGCCAGCAGCGTAGAAGGGACAGGATACAATGAGCAGTTCTTC. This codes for CASSVEGTGYNEQFF.

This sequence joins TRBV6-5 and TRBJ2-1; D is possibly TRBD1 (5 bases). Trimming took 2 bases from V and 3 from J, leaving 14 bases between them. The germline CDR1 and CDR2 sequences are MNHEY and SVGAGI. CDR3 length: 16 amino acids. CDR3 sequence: CASSYLGHEVYNEQFF. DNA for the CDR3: TGTGCCAGCAGTTACCTCGGACACGAAGTCTACAATGAGCAGTTCTTC.

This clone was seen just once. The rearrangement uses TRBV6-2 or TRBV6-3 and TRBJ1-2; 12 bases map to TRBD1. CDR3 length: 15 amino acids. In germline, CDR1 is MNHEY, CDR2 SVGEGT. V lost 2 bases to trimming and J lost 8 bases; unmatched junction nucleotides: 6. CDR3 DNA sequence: TGTGCCAGCAGTTACCCCGGGACAGGGGGCTTAGGCTACACCTTC. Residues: CASSYPGTGGLGYTF.

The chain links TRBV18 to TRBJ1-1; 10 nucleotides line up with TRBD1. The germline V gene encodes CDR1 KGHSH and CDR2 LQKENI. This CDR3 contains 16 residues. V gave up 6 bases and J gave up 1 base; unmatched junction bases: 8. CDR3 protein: CASSPRDRGSNTEAFF. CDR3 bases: TGTGCCAGCTCCCCCCGGGACAGGGGTTCGAACACTGAAGCTTTCTTT. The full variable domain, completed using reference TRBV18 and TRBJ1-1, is NAGVMQNPRHLVRRRGQEARLRCSPMKGHSHVYWYRQLPEEGLKFMVYLQKENIIDESGMPKERFSAEFPKEGPSILRIQQVVRGDSAAYFCASSPRDRGSNTEAFFGQGTRLTVV.

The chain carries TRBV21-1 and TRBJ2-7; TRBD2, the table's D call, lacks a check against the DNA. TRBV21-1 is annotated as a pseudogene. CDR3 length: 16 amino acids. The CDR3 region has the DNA TGTGCCAGCAGCAAAGAGCTAGCGGGAGGGCCCTACGAGCAGTACTTC. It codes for CASSKELAGGPYEQYF.